Below, one TCR beta chain is given with its context. In this sample, this clone turned up a few times. Its cognate antigen has yet to be identified. The sample holds no much larger clone one base away, and base qualities are not on file. This sample is part of a study of cytomegalovirus exposure and HLA in healthy donors (dated by TCRdb to 2017 to 2019). General notes on the study: According to an earlier analysis of several hundred of the donors, about 179 million T cells yielded 117 million unique TCR beta sequences and 250 to 350 Gb of sequence data. An early release that covered fewer than 800 HLA-typed donors contained around 300 gigabases of sequencing data and 65 million to 100 million unique TCR sequences. Of the roughly 400 genotyped donors, 80% to 90% were placed in the genetic ancestry cluster associated with self-reported Caucasian donors. The study was designed to test whether signatures of past pathogen exposure could be identified by cataloging public T cell receptors. The T cell repertoires of under 700 subjects were profiled by immunosequencing and related to cytomegalovirus serostatus. Besides the first cohort of approximately 710 subjects, a separate validation cohort made up of 120 or so different subjects was used. High-throughput TCR immunosequencing, statistical association of individual TCRs with disease status, and machine learning were combined to predict cytomegalovirus infection status. A later analysis re-examined previously published TCR beta repertoires from roughly 720 donors and added high-resolution HLA genotyping to investigate patterns of TCR occurrence. In the later analysis, no new phenotypic data were used to find candidate immune exposures; instead, reliance was placed on TCR beta sequences and their occurrence across donors. An earlier analysis of 587 of the donors applied high-throughput TCR beta sequencing to assess whether each TCR beta V gene segment acted as functional or pseudogenic. Donor age, sex, ethnicity and CMV serostatus were compiled alongside the repertoire data. Genome-wide SNP genotypes for about 55% of the roughly 670 donors were used in a later genetic analysis, which treated that subset as a discovery cohort. Every discovery cohort repertoire had been produced on one sequencing platform. Class I and class II HLA loci were covered by the typing at four-digit resolution. Typing coverage differed by locus: A, B, C, DRB1 and DQB1 were typed in about 629-640 donors, DQA1 in around 500, DPA1 in 606, and DPB1 in approximately 450. About five DR-DQ haplotypes were treated as single units for association and clustering because of strong linkage in the cohort. Among some 400 genotyped donors of the cohort, an average of about 220,000 unique TCR beta nucleotide sequences was sequenced per donor, of which about 20% were non-productive.

The research as a whole found: Over 15 rarely observed V segments, including chromosome 9 orphons, were excluded from the earlier analysis of approximately 600 of the donors because counts were too low. In a later analysis, most CMV-associated TCR beta chains were found to appear HLA-restricted, with HLA associations seemingly driven largely by CMV exposure. A later genetic analysis associated a missense DCLRE1C variant with V-gene and J-gene trimming of TCR beta chains, and an independent cohort replicated the association. The presence/absence analyses assumed that sequencing depth was roughly uniform across donors, and that assumption may not be true. A later analysis found that HLA-associated TCR beta chains were more clonally expanded and had lower generation probabilities than equally common non-associated chains. In the study, approximately 150 TCR beta chains were listed as associated with cytomegalovirus. Broadly in line with IMGT annotations, most TCR beta V segments showed up in productive rearrangements about 87% or about 30% of the time in an earlier analysis of several hundred of the donors. Correlated functional status among segregating V segments might reflect linkage disequilibrium, but an unknown experimental factor could not be ruled out. CMV serostatus was the only immune exposure information available for the cohort. A cluster of highly shared sequence variants was judged likely to be a technical artifact of the sequencing pipeline. According to a later analysis, parvovirus B19, influenza, CMV and Epstein-Barr virus appeared linked to several top co-occurrence clusters. In a later analysis, TCR association rates were found to vary across HLA loci, with the most associated TCRs seen for DRB1 alleles and the fewest for HLA-C alleles. According to the authors, the approach could potentially be generalized to other disease states and immunological phenotypes. According to a later genetic analysis, donors in an Asian-associated ancestry cluster had fewer N-insertions in productive TCRs than the approximately 700-donor mean. While some public TCRs were present in many individuals, most TCR sequences turned up only very rarely across donors. In vitro tests confirmed that a few of the cytomegalovirus-associated TCR beta chains recognize cytomegalovirus antigens. A further reported finding was that TCR beta sequences accurately predicted the HLA-A and HLA-B alleles for most subjects in the first cohort. Only TCR beta chains were sequenced in this cohort, and the absence of alpha or paired-chain data limited detectable features. The classifier was reported to diagnose cytomegalovirus status with high specificity and sensitivity in both the original and validation cohorts. When HLA alleles, especially DR and DQ, strongly co-occurred, attributing TCR associations to individual alleles was difficult. Specific HLA alleles were associated with roughly 16,000 TCR beta sequences at a false discovery rate of 0.05 in a later analysis. Because HLA typing was unavailable for some donors at each locus, only the typed subset was used in association tests.

The cohort consisted of 670 or so healthy bone marrow donors. At the time of sampling, all cohort members were nominally healthy, though unrecorded immune exposures were likely present. The donor tested CMV seronegative, placing the donor among the 352 seronegative members of the cohort. A peripheral blood sample was provided by each donor, and peripheral blood mononuclear cells were used for TCR beta sequencing. The Qiagen DNeasy Blood Extraction Kit was used to extract genomic DNA from the blood cell samples. The library was produced with the immunoSEQ multiplex PCR assay. For the multiplex PCR, a mixture combining 60 forward primers for TCR Vbeta segments and 13 reverse primers for TCR Jbeta segments was used. The CDR3 region of rearranged TCR beta genes was amplified from genomic DNA by a multiplex PCR assay. Amplified TCR beta libraries were sequenced as 87-base-pair reads on the Illumina HiSeq System. The published analysis was carried out like this. In a later analysis, tens of millions of unique TCR beta chains were counted across the 650 to 750 repertoires, and roughly 10 million of these chains were shared by at least two donors. Raw reads were error-corrected and collapsed into unique sequences with a nearest-neighbor algorithm that merged closely related sequences to remove PCR and sequencing errors. CDR3 sequences were aligned to IMGT reference sequences to assign V, D and J gene segments. For a sequence to be retained, a match of at least six nucleotides to both a V gene segment and a J gene segment was required. A rearrangement was called productive if the CDR3 had no stop codons and remained in frame with V and J, and every other rearrangement was called non-productive. CDR3 was defined according to IMGT convention as the region running from the second conserved V-encoded cysteine to the conserved J-encoded phenylalanine. The earlier analysis of about 590 of the donors excluded sequences that lacked an unambiguous match to a single V gene segment. In an earlier analysis of 587 of the donors, V segments were called functional above 56.7% productive rearrangements and were called segregating when the between-donor standard deviation exceeded 5%. A statistical classification framework was built for diagnosing cytomegalovirus status from the catalog of TCR beta chain sequences. V and J gene assignment, in a later analysis, came from comparing TCR nucleotide sequences with IMGT/GENE-DB human TR gene sequences. In a later analysis, CDR3 sequences and most-parsimonious VDJ recombination scenarios were assigned using the TCRdist pipeline. In a later analysis, each TCR beta chain was defined by its CDR3 amino acid sequence together with its V-gene family, and reads without a unique V-gene family were excluded. To address suspected cross-contamination and a sequencing artifact, a later analysis removed around 600 highly shared, low-generation-probability nucleotide sequences. A later analysis calculated a clonal expansion index for each public chain from normalized within-repertoire ranks of inferred template counts. A later analysis computed generation probabilities with a VDJ recombination model fitted to out-of-frame rearrangements, and checked the results against IGoR. In a later analysis, hypergeometric tests were used to score TCR-TCR, TCR-HLA and TCR-CMV co-occurrence, with a repertoire-size bias correction applied to TCR pairs. To estimate false discovery rates, a later analysis permuted the HLA or CMV assignments 20 times. A later analysis grouped co-occurring TCRs with DBSCAN, adding TCRdist sequence similarity when clustering within HLA-allele-positive subsets. Repertoires with fewer than 30,000 or more than 120,000 public chains, plus five repertoires with anomalous nucleotide sharing, were excluded from co-occurrence clustering. Held by TCRdb, this immuneACCESS table contains in-frame sequences only and omits some clones. Under half of the omission traces to an unresolved V gene where checked; the cause of the rest is unknown. Clone size and the V and J calls come from that table; the DNA yielded D and trimming. The sample data list under 200,000 clones, and roughly 76% of these were observed just once. 1.3% to 1.5% of the sample comes from the top ten.

This sequence originates from a man aged 55 to 70 in good health and CMV-seronegative. The source material was PBMCs.

CDR3 protein: CASSPTGLNYGYTF. DNA sequence: TGTGCCAGCAGTCCGACAGGCTTAAACTATGGCTACACCTTC. The rearrangement joined TRBV28 to TRBJ1-2, and TRBD1 may be the D gene, going by 6 matching bases. Looking up the germline V gene yields CDR1 MDHEN and CDR2 SYDVKM. Reading from cysteine to phenylalanine, the CDR3 counts 14 amino acids. Of all the DNA, just the CDR3 is kept, 42 bases in frame from base 1. Trimming costs V 5 bases and J 2 bases, and their ends lie 12 bases apart.